This T cell receptor (beta chain) was retrieved from a study of CD8+ T cells in alopecia areata. Extracted RNA was reverse transcribed, and the resulting cDNA served as sequencing template. The method was immunoSEQ multiplex PCR; TCRdb's version includes in-frame clones alone and lacks a portion of them. The sample includes about 130,000 clones, roughly 58% of them seen just once. The sample holds a few counts of this clone. The identical CDR3 is also encoded by other nucleotide sequences in the sample. There are 12 residues in the CDR3. Trimming pared 0 bases from V and 7 bases from J, leaving 4 bases between. Germline CDR1 is MGHRA and CDR2 is YSYEKL. Obtained from alopecia areata patients were lesional scalp punch biopsies along with peripheral blood.

The sequencing here drew on CD4+ T cells sorted from blood, taken at week 0. This TCR derives from a human donor with alopecia areata. The V and J genes are TRBV4-1 and TRBJ1-3; D is unresolved. CDR3 sequence reads: CASSQEGNTIYF. The CDR3 region has the DNA TGCGCCAGCAGCCAAGAGGGTAACACCATATATTTT.